This TCR beta chain emerged from a study of T cells in localized non-small cell lung cancer. Study-wide findings and caveats: Median approximately 61 top-100 tumor clones were shared with paired adjacent lung.

Comments on this clone: Its antigen is still unknown.

CDR3 size: 14 residues. Deletions cut 7 bases from V and 3 bases from J, with 16 bases between. CDR1 and CDR2 from the germline V gene are MDHEN and SYDVKM. The data were produced by immunoSEQ multiplex PCR, yet TCRdb's version contains in-frame clones alone and is incomplete. The sample comprises 40,000 or so clones, under 90% of which are singletons, and approximately 7% rests with the top ten. Source: peripheral blood mononuclear cells, taken before any cancer treatment. The V call is TRBV28, the J call TRBJ2-7; D remains unclear. This sequence was found in a male donor at least 60 years old with stage II lung adenocarcinoma. The CDR3 coding sequence is TGTGCCAGCACAGTGGCTTCCACGCGCTACGAGCAGTACTTC. Residues: CASTVASTRYEQYF.